A selection of T cell receptor beta chains follows, all from one sample in a study of cytomegalovirus exposure and HLA in healthy donors. TCRdb's table, derived via immunoSEQ multiplex PCR, lists solely in-frame clones and lacks some. Here the sample spans 200,000 to 250,000 clones, approximately 84% being singletons. What was sequenced was PBMCs. The receptor source for this set is a woman aged 40 to 55 in good health and CMV-seronegative. Each CDR3 is given with its conserved first and last residue. A D gene is named only where the DNA matches it firmly. For some rows the clone size is stated as once, few or many, or as a class when expanded; others skip it.

CDR3nt: TGTGCCAGCAGCTCCGCCTATAATTCACCCCTCCACTTT
CDR3aa: CASSSAYNSPLHF
abundance: NA
d_gene: NA
j_gene: TRBJ1-6
v_gene: TRBV7-3

CDR3nt: TGTGCCAGCAGCCACGGACAGAGTTACGAGCAGTACTTC
CDR3aa: CASSHGQSYEQYF
abundance: NA
d_gene: NA
j_gene: TRBJ2-7
v_gene: TRBV14

CDR3nt: TGTGCCAGCAGCTTGCCTTTGACATCGAACACTGAAGCTTTCTTT
CDR3aa: CASSLPLTSNTEAFF
abundance: NA
d_gene: NA
j_gene: TRBJ1-1
v_gene: TRBV5-4

CDR3nt: TGTGCCAGCAGTCCAGGGCAGACCACTGAAGCTTTCTTT
CDR3aa: CASSPGQTTEAFF
abundance: NA
d_gene: NA
j_gene: TRBJ1-1
v_gene: TRBV28

CDR3nt: TGTGCCAACAGCTTACGGACAGGGAGGGATACGCAGTATTTT
CDR3aa: CANSLRTGRDTQYF
abundance: NA
d_gene: TRBD1
j_gene: TRBJ2-3
v_gene: TRBV7-9

CDR3nt: TGCGCCAGCAGCTTGGAGACAGGGAATTCACCCCTCCACTTT
CDR3aa: CASSLETGNSPLHF
abundance: NA
d_gene: TRBD1
j_gene: TRBJ1-6
v_gene: TRBV5-1

CDR3nt: TGTGCTAGTGGTGCCGGACAGGACTTAAATGGCTACACCTTC
CDR3aa: CASGAGQDLNGYTF
abundance: NA
d_gene: TRBD1
j_gene: TRBJ1-2
v_gene: TRBV12-5

CDR3nt: TGTGCCATCAGTGTCGCGGTGGATGAGCAGTTCTTC
CDR3aa: CAISVAVDEQFF
abundance: NA
d_gene: NA
j_gene: TRBJ2-1
v_gene: TRBV10-3

CDR3nt: TGTGCCTGGAGTGTAAGTCAGTATGATGGCTACACCTTC
CDR3aa: CAWSVSQYDGYTF
abundance: few
d_gene: NA
j_gene: TRBJ1-2
v_gene: TRBV30

CDR3nt: TGCGCCAGCAGCTTGGCGACCAGCGTTCCCTTCTATGGCTACACCTTC
CDR3aa: CASSLATSVPFYGYTF
abundance: NA
d_gene: NA
j_gene: TRBJ1-2
v_gene: TRBV5-1

CDR3nt: TGTGCCAGCTGGGGACTAGCGGGGTTTTACGAGCAGTACTTC
CDR3aa: CASWGLAGFYEQYF
abundance: NA
d_gene: TRBD2
j_gene: TRBJ2-7
v_gene: TRBV2

CDR3nt: TGCGCCAGCAGCTTGGCCCTTGGGGGAGGTGTGACCGGGGAGCTGTTTTTT
CDR3aa: CASSLALGGGVTGELFF
abundance: NA
d_gene: NA
j_gene: TRBJ2-2
v_gene: TRBV5-1

CDR3nt: TGTGCCAGCAGTGGATGGGACAGGGAAGCTAACTATGGCTACACCTTC
CDR3aa: CASSGWDREANYGYTF
abundance: NA
d_gene: TRBD1
j_gene: TRBJ1-2
v_gene: TRBV25-1

CDR3nt: TGTGCCTGGGGGACTGGGGCGTACGAGCAGTACTTC
CDR3aa: CAWGTGAYEQYF
abundance: NA
d_gene: NA
j_gene: TRBJ2-7
v_gene: TRBV30

CDR3nt: TGTGCCAGCAGCGCCCTCCCGGGGGGCGGCTACACCTTC
CDR3aa: CASSALPGGGYTF
abundance: NA
d_gene: NA
j_gene: TRBJ1-2
v_gene: TRBV9